Following are 14 T cell receptor beta chains from one sample sequenced in a study of naive and memory T cell subsets. An equimolar mix of two oligonucleotides served as the beta constant-region primer for TRBC1 and TRBC2. Nested alpha and beta constant-region primers with the SP2 primer drove four PCR rounds on ligated cDNA. TCRdb reprocessed the UMI-ligation and nested PCR reads via MiXCR and lists one record per CDR3 protein. Among over 100,000 distinct CDR3 sequences listed, about 14% were seen once. Antigen specificity for these receptors is unknown. Study results and caveats: Naive repertoires, especially CD8, held a few larger clonotypes, possibly memory cells re-expressing CD45RA.

The specimen sequenced was naive CD8+ T cells from blood. The receptor set was obtained from a human donor in good health.

This clonotype was found a few times. This rearrangement joins TRBV7-9 to TRBJ2-6; 7 bases fit TRBD2. The junction had 16 bases not matched to a gene; V was cut back by 4 bases and J by 4 bases. Germline CDR1 SEHNR, CDR2 FQNEAQ (reference sequence). CDR3 size: 19 residues. The CDR3 bases are TGTGCCAGCAGCTCCGGGCCCGGGGGGTCGATGACCGGGGCCAACGTCCTGACTTTC. It specifies CASSSGPGGSMTGANVLTF. Variable domain in full (rest from reference TRBV7-9 and TRBJ2-6): DTGVSQNPRHKITKRGQNVTFRCDPISEHNRLYWYRQTLGQGPEFLTYFQNEAQLEKSRLLSDRFSAERPKGSFSTLEIQRTEQGDSAMYLCASSSGPGGSMTGANVLTFGAGSRLTVL.

The chain is built from TRBV6-5 and TRBJ2-1; D is ambiguous. CDR1 is MNHEY and CDR2 is SVGAGI in the germline V gene. The length of the CDR3 is 13 residues. V lost 0 bases, J lost 4 bases, and 4 bases lay in between. CDR3: CASSYSIYNEQFF. The CDR3 DNA follows: TGTGCCAGCAGTTACTCGATTTACAATGAGCAGTTCTTC.

The chain is built from TRBV7-2 and TRBJ1-2; D unresolved. The V end lost 1 base, the J end lost 4 bases, and 13 bases lay between the germline ends. CDR1 is SGHTA, CDR2 FQGNSA, per germline. The CDR3 is 15 amino acids. The CDR3 loop is CASSLDHLDGYGYTF. The CDR3 region has the DNA TGTGCCAGCAGCTTAGACCACCTTGACGGCTATGGCTACACCTTC.

This clonotype was observed many times. The rearrangement uses TRBV27 and TRBJ2-3; D remains ambiguous. V was pared by 3 bases and J by 1 base, with 11 bases between. The CDR3 consists of 15 residues. Germline CDR1 and CDR2: MNHEY and SMNVEV (reference sequence). The CDR3 loop is CASSFVSDRTDTQYF. The CDR3 coding sequence is TGTGCCAGCAGTTTTGTGTCAGACCGCACAGATACGCAGTATTTT.

The chain has TRBV12-3 or TRBV12-4 and TRBJ2-1; D might be TRBD2 (5 bases). V lost 5 bases and J lost 7, with 12 bases in between. This CDR3 has 13 residues. The CDR3 DNA reads as TGTGCCAGCAGTGCCGCCGGGGTAAATGAGCAGTTCTTC. Its translation: CASSAAGVNEQFF.

The chain has TRBV7-2 and TRBJ2-5; TRBD1 or TRBD2 may be the D gene (5 bases each). From germline, CDR1 is SGHTA and CDR2 FQGNSA. This CDR3 spans 17 amino acids. V was clipped by 5 bases and J by 5 bases, with 24 bases between them. The CDR3 bases are TGTGCCAGCAGCGAGGGGACCACCACAGACCTTCGGGAGACCCAGTACTTC. It codes for CASSEGTTTDLRETQYF.

This clonotype showed up just a few times. The V and J genes are TRBV12-3 or TRBV12-4 and TRBJ1-1; D not certain. With 10 bases removed from V and 1 base from J, the gap between germline ends came to 10 bases. The CDR3 totals 12 residues. Here the CDR3 DNA reads TGTGCCACCAGCTGGGGGAACACTGAAGCTTTCTTT. Its protein product is CATSWGNTEAFF.

In this sample, this clonotype turned up many times. The J gene is TRBJ2-6, the V gene TRBV28, with unresolved D. There are 16 residues in the CDR3. V was pared by 7 bases and J by 2 bases, with 15 bases between. Germline V gene sequence: CDR1 MDHEN, CDR2 SYDVKM. DNA for the CDR3: TGTGCCAGCACACCCGGAGCTGGCACTGGGGCCAACGTCCTGACTTTC. Residues: CASTPGAGTGANVLTF.

A few counts support this clonotype. V and J are TRBV7-9 and TRBJ1-1; D is perhaps TRBD1 (5 bases). This CDR3 contains 12 residues. The germline V gene has CDR1 SEHNR and CDR2 FQNEAQ (reference sequence). Trimming pared 1 base from V and 11 bases from J, leaving 11 bases between. This chain's CDR3 is CASSLGQSSAFF. In DNA form, the CDR3 reads TGTGCCAGCAGCTTAGGACAGAGTAGCGCTTTCTTT. Variable domain in full (rest from reference TRBV7-9 and TRBJ1-1): DTGVSQNPRHKITKRGQNVTFRCDPISEHNRLYWYRQTLGQGPEFLTYFQNEAQLEKSRLLSDRFSAERPKGSFSTLEIQRTEQGDSAMYLCASSLGQSSAFFGQGTRLTVV.

The chain recombines TRBV20-1 with TRBJ1-2; 9 bases map to TRBD1. V gave up 5 bases and J gave up 7 bases; unmatched junction bases: 8. The CDR3 loop spans 13 amino acids. Germline values: CDR1 DFQATT, CDR2 SNEGSKA (reference sequence). In nucleotides, the CDR3 is TGCAGTGCTGAAAAACAGGGGGCGGGTGGCTACACCTTC. Translating gives CSAEKQGAGGYTF.

This clonotype was counted at least ten times. The CDR3 coding sequence is TGTGCCAGCAGCTTAGATCGGCGGGAGATCCCAGATACGCAGTATTTT. Encoded protein: CASSLDRREIPDTQYF. The chain combines TRBV11-3 with TRBJ2-3; 7 bases are a match to TRBD2. The CDR3 contains 16 residues. Germline lookup yields CDR1 SGHNT and CDR2 YENEEA. Unmatched junction bases numbered 7, after V lost 0 bases and J lost 4 bases.

This clonotype was counted ten times or more. This chain links TRBV13 with TRBJ1-2; a possible D gene is TRBD1 (6 bases). The CDR3 is 15 residues long. The germline gives CDR1 PRHDT, CDR2 FYEKMQ (reference sequence). Deletions cut 2 bases from V and 3 bases from J, with 13 bases between. This chain's CDR3 is CASSLLQGPDYGYTF. The CDR3 DNA is TGTGCCAGCAGCTTACTGCAGGGGCCAGACTATGGCTACACCTTC.

The sample holds a few counts of this clonotype. The V call is TRBV15, the J call TRBJ2-1; 9 nucleotides align to TRBD2. The CDR3 extends over 15 amino acids. Germline values: CDR1 LNHNV, CDR2 YYDKDF (reference sequence). V lost 1 base, J lost 2 bases, and 0 bases stayed unmatched. The CDR3 loop is CATSRVAGAYNEQFF. Written as DNA, the CDR3 is TGTGCCACCAGCAGAGTAGCGGGGGCCTACAATGAGCAGTTCTTC.

The genes are TRBV7-2 and TRBJ1-5, with no clear D. V lost 1 base, J lost 0 bases, and 13 bases lay in between. The CDR3 has 17 amino acids. Germline CDR1 SGHTA, CDR2 FQGNSA. The CDR3 reads CASSLGGSSYSNQPQHF. The CDR3 DNA reads TGTGCCAGCAGCTTAGGTGGCAGCTCGTATAGCAATCAGCCCCAGCATTTT.